The present T cell receptor beta chain was sequenced within a study of CD8 T cells in ankylosing spondylitis. TCR beta libraries were made by quantitative 5'-RACE with molecular barcodes. TCRdb fed the 5' RACE reads into MiXCR, producing one record per CDR3 protein. This table has about 320,000 distinct CDR3 sequences, more than 9% appearing once. This CDR3 is built from 12 residues. CDR1 DFQATT and CDR2 SNEGSKA come from the germline V gene (reference sequence). V was trimmed by 3 bases and J by 4 bases, leaving 4 bases between them. Overall study findings and caveats: A motif of seven or eight highly homologous TCR beta variants was seen as apparently characteristic of ankylosing spondylitis blood. Researchers reportedly found disease-linked clones significantly enriched in matched ankylosing spondylitis synovial fluid.

This clonotype was recorded many times. Its antigen is not known. The sequence came from a female donor with ankylosing spondylitis or in good health (not recorded which). The gene calls are TRBV20-1 and TRBJ2-6; D unclear. Sequenced sample: blood, either unsorted or a sorted T cell fraction (not recorded which). The DNA of the CDR3 is TGCAGTGCTAGCCCCGGGGCCAACGTCCTGACTTTC. Its translation: CSASPGANVLTF.